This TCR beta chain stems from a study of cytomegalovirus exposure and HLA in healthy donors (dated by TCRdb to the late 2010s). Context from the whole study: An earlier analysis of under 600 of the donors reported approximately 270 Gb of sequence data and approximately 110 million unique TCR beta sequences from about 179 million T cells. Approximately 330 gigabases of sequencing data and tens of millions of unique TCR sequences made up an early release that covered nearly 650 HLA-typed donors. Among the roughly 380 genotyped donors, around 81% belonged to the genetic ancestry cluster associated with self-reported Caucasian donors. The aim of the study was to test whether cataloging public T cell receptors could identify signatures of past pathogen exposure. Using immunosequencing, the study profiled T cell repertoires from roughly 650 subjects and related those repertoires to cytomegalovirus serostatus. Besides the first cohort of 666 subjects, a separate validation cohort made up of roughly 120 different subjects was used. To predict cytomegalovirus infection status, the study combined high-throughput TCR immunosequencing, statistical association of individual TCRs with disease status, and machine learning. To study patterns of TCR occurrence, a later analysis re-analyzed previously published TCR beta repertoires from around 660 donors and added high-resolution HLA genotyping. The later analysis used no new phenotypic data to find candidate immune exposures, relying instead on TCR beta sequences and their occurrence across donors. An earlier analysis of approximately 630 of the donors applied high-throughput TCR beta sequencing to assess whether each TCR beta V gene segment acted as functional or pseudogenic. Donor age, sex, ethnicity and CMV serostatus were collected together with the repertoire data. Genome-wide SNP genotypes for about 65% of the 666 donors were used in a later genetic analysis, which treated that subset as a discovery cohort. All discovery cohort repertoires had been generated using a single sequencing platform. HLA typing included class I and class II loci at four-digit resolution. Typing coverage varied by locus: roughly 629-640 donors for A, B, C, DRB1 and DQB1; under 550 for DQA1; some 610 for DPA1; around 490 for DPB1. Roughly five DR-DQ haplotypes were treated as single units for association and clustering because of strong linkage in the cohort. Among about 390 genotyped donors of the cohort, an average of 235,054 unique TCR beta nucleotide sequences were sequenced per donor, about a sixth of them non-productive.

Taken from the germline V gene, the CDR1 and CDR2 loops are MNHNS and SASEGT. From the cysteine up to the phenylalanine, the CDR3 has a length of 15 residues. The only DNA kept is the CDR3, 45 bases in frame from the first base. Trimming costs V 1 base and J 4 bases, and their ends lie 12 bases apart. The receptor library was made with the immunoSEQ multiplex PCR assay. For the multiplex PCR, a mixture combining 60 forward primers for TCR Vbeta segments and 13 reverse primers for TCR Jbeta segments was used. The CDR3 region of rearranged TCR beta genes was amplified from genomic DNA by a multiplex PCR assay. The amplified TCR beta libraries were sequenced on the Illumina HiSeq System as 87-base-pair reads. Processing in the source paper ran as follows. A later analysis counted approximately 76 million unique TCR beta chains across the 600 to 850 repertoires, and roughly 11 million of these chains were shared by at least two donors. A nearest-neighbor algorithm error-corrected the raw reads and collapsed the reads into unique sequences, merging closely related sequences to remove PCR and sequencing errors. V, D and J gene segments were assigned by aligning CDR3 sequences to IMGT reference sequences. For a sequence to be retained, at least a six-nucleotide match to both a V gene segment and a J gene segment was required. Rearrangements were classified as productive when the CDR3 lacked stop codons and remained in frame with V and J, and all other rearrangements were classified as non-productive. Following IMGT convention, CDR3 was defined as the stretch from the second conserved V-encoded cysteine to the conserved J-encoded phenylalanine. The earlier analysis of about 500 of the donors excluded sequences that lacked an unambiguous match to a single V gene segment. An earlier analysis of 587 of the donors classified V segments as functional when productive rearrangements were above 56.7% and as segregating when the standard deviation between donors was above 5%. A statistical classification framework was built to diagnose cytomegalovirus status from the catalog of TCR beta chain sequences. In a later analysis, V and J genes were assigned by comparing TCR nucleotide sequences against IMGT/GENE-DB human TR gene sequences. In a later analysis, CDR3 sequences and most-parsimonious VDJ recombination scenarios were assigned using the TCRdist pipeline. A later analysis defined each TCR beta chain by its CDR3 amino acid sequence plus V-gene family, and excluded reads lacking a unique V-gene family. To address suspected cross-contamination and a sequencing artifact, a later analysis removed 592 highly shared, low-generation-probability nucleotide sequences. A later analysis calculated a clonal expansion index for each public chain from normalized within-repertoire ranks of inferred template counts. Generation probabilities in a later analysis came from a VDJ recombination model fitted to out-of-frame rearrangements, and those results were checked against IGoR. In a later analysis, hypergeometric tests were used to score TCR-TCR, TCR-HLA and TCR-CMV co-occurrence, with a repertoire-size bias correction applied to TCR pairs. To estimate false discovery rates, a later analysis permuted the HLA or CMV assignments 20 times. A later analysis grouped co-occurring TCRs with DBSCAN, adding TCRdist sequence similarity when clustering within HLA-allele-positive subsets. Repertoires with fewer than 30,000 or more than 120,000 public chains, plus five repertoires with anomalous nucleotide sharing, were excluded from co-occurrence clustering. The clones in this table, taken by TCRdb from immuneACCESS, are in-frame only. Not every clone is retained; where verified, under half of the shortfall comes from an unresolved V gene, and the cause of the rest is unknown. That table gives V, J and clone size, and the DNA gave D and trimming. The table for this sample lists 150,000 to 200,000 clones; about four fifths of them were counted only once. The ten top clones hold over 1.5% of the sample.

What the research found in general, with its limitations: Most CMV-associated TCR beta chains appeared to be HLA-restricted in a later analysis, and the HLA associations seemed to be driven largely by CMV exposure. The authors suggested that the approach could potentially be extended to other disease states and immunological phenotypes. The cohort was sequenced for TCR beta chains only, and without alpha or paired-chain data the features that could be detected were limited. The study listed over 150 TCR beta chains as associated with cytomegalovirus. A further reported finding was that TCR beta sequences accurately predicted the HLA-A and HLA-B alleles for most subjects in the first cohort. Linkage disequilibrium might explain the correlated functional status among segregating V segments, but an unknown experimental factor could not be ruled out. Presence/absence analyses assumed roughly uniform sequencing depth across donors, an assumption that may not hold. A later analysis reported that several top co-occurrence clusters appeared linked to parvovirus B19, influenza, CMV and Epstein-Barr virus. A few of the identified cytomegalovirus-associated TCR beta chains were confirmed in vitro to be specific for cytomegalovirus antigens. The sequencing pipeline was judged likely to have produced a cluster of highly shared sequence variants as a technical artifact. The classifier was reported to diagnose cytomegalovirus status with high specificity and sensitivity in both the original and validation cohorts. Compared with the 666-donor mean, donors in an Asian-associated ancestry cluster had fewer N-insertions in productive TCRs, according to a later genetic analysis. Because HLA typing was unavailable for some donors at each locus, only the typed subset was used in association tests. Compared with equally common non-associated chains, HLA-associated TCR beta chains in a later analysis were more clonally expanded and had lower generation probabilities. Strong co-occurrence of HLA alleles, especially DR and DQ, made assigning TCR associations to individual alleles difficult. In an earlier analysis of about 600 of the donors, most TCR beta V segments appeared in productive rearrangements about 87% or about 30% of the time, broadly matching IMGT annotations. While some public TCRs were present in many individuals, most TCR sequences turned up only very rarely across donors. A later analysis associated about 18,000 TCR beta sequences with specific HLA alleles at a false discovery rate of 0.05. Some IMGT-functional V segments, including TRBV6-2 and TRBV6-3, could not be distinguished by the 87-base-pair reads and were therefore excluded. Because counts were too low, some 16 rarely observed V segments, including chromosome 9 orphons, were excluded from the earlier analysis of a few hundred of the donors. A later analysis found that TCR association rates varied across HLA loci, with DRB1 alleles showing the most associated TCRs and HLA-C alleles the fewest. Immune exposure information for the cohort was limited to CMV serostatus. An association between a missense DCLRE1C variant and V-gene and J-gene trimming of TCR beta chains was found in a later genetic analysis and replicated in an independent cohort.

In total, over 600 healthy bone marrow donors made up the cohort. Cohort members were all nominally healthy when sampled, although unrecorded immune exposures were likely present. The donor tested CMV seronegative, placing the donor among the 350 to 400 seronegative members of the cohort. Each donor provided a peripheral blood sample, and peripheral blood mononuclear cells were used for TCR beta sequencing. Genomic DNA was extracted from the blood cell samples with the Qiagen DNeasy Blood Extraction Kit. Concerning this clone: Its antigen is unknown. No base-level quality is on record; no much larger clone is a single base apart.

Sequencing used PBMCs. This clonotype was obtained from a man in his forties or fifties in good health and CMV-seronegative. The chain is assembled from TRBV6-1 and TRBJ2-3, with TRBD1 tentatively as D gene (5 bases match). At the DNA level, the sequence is TGTGCCAGCAGTGAAGATGGGGCTGGCCCAGATACGCAGTATTTT. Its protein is CASSEDGAGPDTQYF.